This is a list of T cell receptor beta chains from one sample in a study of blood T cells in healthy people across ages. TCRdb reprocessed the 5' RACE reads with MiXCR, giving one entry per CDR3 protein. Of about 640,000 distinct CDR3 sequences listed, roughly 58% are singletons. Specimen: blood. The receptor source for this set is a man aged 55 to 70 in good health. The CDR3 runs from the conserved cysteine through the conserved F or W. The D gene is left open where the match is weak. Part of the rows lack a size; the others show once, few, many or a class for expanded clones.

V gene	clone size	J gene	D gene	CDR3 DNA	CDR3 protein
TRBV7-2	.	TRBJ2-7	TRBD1	TGTGCCAACAGCAGAGGACAGGGGAACTACGAGCAGTACTTC	CANSRGQGNYEQYF
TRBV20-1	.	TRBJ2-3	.	TGCAGTGCCCCCGGACAAGGGTCAAACACAGATACGCAGTATTTT	CSAPGQGSNTDTQYF
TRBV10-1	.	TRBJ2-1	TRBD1	TGCGCCAGCAGTGAGGCCGGGACAGGGTACTACAATGAGCAGTTCTTC	CASSEAGTGYYNEQFF
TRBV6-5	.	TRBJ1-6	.	TGTGCCAGCAGTTCCACCGGGGTCACCTATAATTCACCCCTCCACTTT	CASSSTGVTYNSPLHF
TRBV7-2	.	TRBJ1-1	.	TGTGCCAGCAGCTTAGCGGGAGGGGGGAACACTGAAGCTTTCTTT	CASSLAGGGNTEAFF
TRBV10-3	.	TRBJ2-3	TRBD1	TGTGCCATCGGAGAAACAGGGGTAGCAGATACGCAGTATTTT	CAIGETGVADTQYF
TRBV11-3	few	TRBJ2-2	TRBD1	TGTGCCAGCAGCACAGGACAGGGGGCAACCGGGGAGCTGTTTTTT	CASSTGQGATGELFF
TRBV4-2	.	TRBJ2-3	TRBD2	TGTGCCGGCAGCCAAGGGCTAGCGGGGGCTTCGCAGTATTTT	CAGSQGLAGASQYF
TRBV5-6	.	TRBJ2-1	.	TGTGCCAGCAGCCCCCCGGGTAGCCCAACCTACAATGAGCAGTTCTTC	CASSPPGSPTYNEQFF
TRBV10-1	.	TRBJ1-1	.	TGCGCCAGCAGTGAAACACAGATGAACACTGAAGCTTTCTTT	CASSETQMNTEAFF
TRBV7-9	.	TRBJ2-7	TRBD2	TGTGCCAGCAGCTTGGAGCGGGGGCTGCTATTGAACGAGCAGTACTTC	CASSLERGLLLNEQYF
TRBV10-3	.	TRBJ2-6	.	TGTGCCATCAGTGATGCGGGGTTTGGGGCCAACGTCCTGACTTTC	CAISDAGFGANVLTF
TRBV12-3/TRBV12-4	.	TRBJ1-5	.	TGTGCCAGCAGTCGGACAGAACTAAATCAGCCCCAGCATTTT	CASSRTELNQPQHF
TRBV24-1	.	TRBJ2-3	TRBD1	TGTGCCACCAGTGATGCGGGACAGGGGGTAGCAGATACGCAGTATTTT	CATSDAGQGVADTQYF
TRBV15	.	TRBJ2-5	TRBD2	TGTGCCACCAGCAGAGATCCGTTCAGGGCGGGGGAGCAGTACTTC	CATSRDPFRAGEQYF
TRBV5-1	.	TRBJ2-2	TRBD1	TGCGCCAGCAGCCCTAGTCCCGGGACAGGGATCACCGGGGAGCTGTTTTTT	CASSPSPGTGITGELFF
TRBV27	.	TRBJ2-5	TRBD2	TGCGCCAGCAGTGCGGGAGGGCTCTGGGAGACCCAGTACTTC	CASSAGGLWETQYF
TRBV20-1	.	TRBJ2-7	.	TGCAGTGCTAGCGACAGGCTCACCTACGAGCAGTACTTC	CSASDRLTYEQYF
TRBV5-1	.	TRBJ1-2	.	TGCGCCAGCAGCTTGGAGCCCGGGGTTGGTGGCTACACCTTC	CASSLEPGVGGYTF
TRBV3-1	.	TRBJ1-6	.	TGTGCCAGCAGCCAAGAAGGGTCCGATTCACCCCTCCACTTT	CASSQEGSDSPLHF
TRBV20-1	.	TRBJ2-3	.	TGCAGTGCTAGACCAGTTGGTACGCAGTATTTT	CSARPVGTQYF
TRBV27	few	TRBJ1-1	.	TGTGCCAGCAGGAAGGGGGGGAACACTGAAGCTTTCTTT	CASRKGGNTEAFF
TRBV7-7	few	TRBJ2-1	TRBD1	TGTGCCAGCAGCGAGGGACAGGGCCCCTACAATGAGCAGTTCTTC	CASSEGQGPYNEQFF
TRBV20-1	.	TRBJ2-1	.	TGCAGTGGGAGAGGTGCAGGTCCCTACAATGAGCAGTTCTTC	CSGRGAGPYNEQFF
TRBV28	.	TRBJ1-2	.	TGTGCCAGCAAATGGGGGAACTATGGCTACACCTTC	CASKWGNYGYTF
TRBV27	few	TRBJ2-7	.	TGTGCCAGCCTAACCAGGGATAGGCCCTACGAGCAGTACTTC	CASLTRDRPYEQYF
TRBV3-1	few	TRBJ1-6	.	TGTGCCAGCAGCCAGACGACGGGGTTTAATTCACCCCTCCACTTT	CASSQTTGFNSPLHF
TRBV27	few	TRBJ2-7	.	TGTGCCAGCAGTCCTGGACAGTTCTACGAGCAGTACTTC	CASSPGQFYEQYF
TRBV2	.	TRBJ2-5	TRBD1	TGTGCCAGCAGTGAACTAAGGGGGCAGGCGGAGACCCAGTACTTC	CASSELRGQAETQYF
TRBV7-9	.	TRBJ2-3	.	TGTGCCAGCAGCTTTCGCGGATCCACAGATACGCGGTATTTT	CASSFRGSTDTRYF
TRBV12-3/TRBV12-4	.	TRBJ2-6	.	TGTGCCAGCAGTTTAGCGCGGAGGGGAGCGGGTGGGGCCAACGTCCTGACTTTC	CASSLARRGAGGANVLTF
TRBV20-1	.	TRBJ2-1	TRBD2	TGCAGTGCACTGACTAGCGGGGGGTTCAATGAGCAGTTCTTC	CSALTSGGFNEQFF
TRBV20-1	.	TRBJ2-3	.	TGCAGTGTGCCCGCCGTGAGCACAGATACGCAGTATTTT	CSVPAVSTDTQYF
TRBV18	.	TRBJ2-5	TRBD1	TGTGCCAGCTCAGCGGGACAGGGCATTCGGTACTTC	CASSAGQGIRYF
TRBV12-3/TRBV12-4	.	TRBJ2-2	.	TGTGCCAGCAGTTTATTGCCAGGGGTGGCCGGGGAGCTGTTTTTT	CASSLLPGVAGELFF
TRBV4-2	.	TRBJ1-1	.	TGTGCCAGCAGCCAAGTGGACGGTATGAACACTGAAGCTTTCTTT	CASSQVDGMNTEAFF
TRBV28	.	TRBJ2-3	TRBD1	TGTGCCAGCAGTGGGAGGACAGGGTTTTCAGATACGCAGTATTTT	CASSGRTGFSDTQYF
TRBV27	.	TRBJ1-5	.	TGTGCCAGCAGTTTATTCGGGGGTATGACCAATCAGCCCCAGCATTTT	CASSLFGGMTNQPQHF
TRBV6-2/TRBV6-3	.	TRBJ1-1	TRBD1	TGTGCCAGCACTAGAGGACAGGGAGGCCACACTGAAGCTTTCTTT	CASTRGQGGHTEAFF
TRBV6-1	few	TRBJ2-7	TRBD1	TGTGCCAGCAGTGAGGGGGACAGCTCCTACGAGCAGTACTTC	CASSEGDSSYEQYF
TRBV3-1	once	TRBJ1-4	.	TGTGCCAGCAGCCAAGAAGGGTGGTCTAATGAAAAACTGTTTTTT	CASSQEGWSNEKLFF
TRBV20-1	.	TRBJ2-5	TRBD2	TGCAGTGCTAGAGTGGGGACTAGGGAAGAGACCCAGTACTTC	CSARVGTREETQYF
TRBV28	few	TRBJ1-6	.	TGTGCCAGCAGTTTACAGCCGGGATCCCTCCACTTT	CASSLQPGSLHF
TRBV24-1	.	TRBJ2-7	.	TGTGCACACGCTGGCGAGCAGTACTTC	CAHAGEQYF
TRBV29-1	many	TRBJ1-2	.	TGCAGCGTTGAGACGGGGTGGCGGGACTATGGCTACACCTTC	CSVETGWRDYGYTF